This TCR beta chain is drawn from a study of beta chain features in type 1 diabetes. Findings and caveats of the study: TCRB repertoires of naive, central memory and Treg cells appeared more similar among patients than among healthy donors.

Every donor had blood drawn once into heparin, around 120 mL on average. Cells sorted by CD45RO/CCR7/CD25/CD127/CD95/CD27 comprised CD4+ naive, central memory, regulatory and stem cell-like memory cells. Regarding this clone: The antigen remains unidentified.

All of the isolated RNA was reverse transcribed, so expressed TCRB transcripts were sequenced. Profiled with immunoSEQ multiplex PCR; TCRdb holds only in-frame clones, not every one. The data show about 140,000 clones, about 9.1% seen once. Germline CDR1 ENHRY, CDR2 SYGVKD. The CDR3 is 15 residues long. V dropped 5 bases and J dropped 1; count of bases not matched to a gene: 6. The chain recombines TRBV10-3 with TRBJ2-3; 7 nucleotides line up with TRBD2. Sequenced input: central memory CD4+ T cells from blood. The TCR sequence derives from a woman between 35 and 50 years old in good health. The CDR3 spells CAISQPAGRTDTQYF. The CDR3 DNA follows: TGTGCCATCAGTCAACCAGCGGGGCGCACAGATACGCAGTATTTT.